This T cell receptor (beta chain) stems from a study of naive and memory T cell subsets. The CDR3 is made up of 14 amino acids. Germline values: CDR1 LGHNA, CDR2 YSLEER. With 0 bases clipped from V and 10 bases from J, the junction kept 5 bases outside the gene matches. Reverse transcription of blood and skin TCR RNA was primed at alpha and beta constant regions. Ligated cDNA underwent four rounds of PCR with nested alpha and beta constant region primers and SP2. MiXCR, run by TCRdb on the 5' RACE reads, gives a single entry per CDR3 protein. The data contain about 20,000 distinct CDR3 sequences, over 3.5% of them singletons. RNA was extracted from 2.5 to 3 ml of whole blood of healthy adults. An oligonucleotide containing a UMI was ligated to the 3' end of TCR cDNA. Input was roughly 1 to 1,100 ng of DNase-treated total RNA without cell sorting. Ten or more counts support this clonotype.

V gene TRBV4-3 combines with J gene TRBJ2-5; 10 bases align to TRBD2. The receptor was derived from a male donor in good health. The CDR3 nucleotides read TGCGCCAGCAGCCAAGAAGTCGAGCGGGGGGGCCAGTACTTC. Its protein product is CASSQEVERGGQYF.